This T cell receptor (beta chain) was sequenced during a study of blood T cell repertoires in COVID-19. Overall study context: Both acute and convalescent COVID-19 samples were obtained from the United States, Italy and Spain. T cells, B-cell-depleted T cells, or PBMCs provided the cDNA or gDNA that served as material.

The germline CDR1 and CDR2 sequences are SGHTA and FQGNSA. The length of the CDR3 is 14 residues. V was trimmed by 4 bases and J by 4 bases, leaving 13 bases between them. This clone was observed a single time. In the original workflow: For nucleated cells, counts were estimated from reference gene primer amplification. Sequencing was performed with immunoSEQ multiplex PCR; in TCRdb, only in-frame clones are kept and a portion is missing. V and J calls and clone size are given by that table; D and trimming were obtained from the DNA. Seen here are about 120,000 clones, just under 85% observed once, and the top ten hold around 7.6%.

Input material: peripheral blood. This receptor was obtained from a man aged 70-80 years with active or convalescent COVID-19. V usage is TRBV7-2 and J usage is TRBJ1-2, with D unresolved. The DNA for the CDR3 is TGTGCCAGCAGCTCCCGCTCGGGAATCTATGGCTACACCTTC. Protein product: CASSSRSGIYGYTF.